This T cell receptor beta chain was identified during a study of cytomegalovirus exposure and HLA in healthy donors. On the study more broadly: Earlier work reported approximately 110 million unique TCR beta sequences from approximately 180 million T cells.

Researchers ran the PCR with 60 Vbeta and 13 Jbeta primers. Generated by immunoSEQ multiplex PCR, the TCRdb table keeps only in-frame clones and is missing some. This sample has about 110,000 clones, with 70% found just once. Study-level results: Donor immune exposure was known only as CMV serostatus. Analysis performed later found more than 15,000 TCR beta sequences associated with HLA alleles at 0.05 false discovery rate. A few V segments could not be told apart, such as TRBV6-2 and TRBV6-3, and were left out.

In its sample, this clone was seen a few times. What it binds is unknown. Germline assignment: CDR1 LNHDA and CDR2 SQIVND (reference sequence). V lost 5 bases and J lost 4; bases outside the gene matches: 4. The CDR3 totals 13 residues. The specimen sequenced was PBMCs. The TCR was taken from a man aged 40-55 years in good health and CMV-seropositive. The genes are TRBV19 and TRBJ1-1; 7 bases line up with TRBD1. The DNA of the CDR3 is TGTGCCAGTAGTCAGAACAGGGGCACTGAAGCTTTCTTT. It codes for CASSQNRGTEAFF.